A single T cell receptor (beta chain) is shown here with its context. Using immunoSEQ multiplex PCR, the repertoire was profiled, and TCRdb retains in-frame clones only, with some absent. The table lists fewer than 600,000 clones, roughly 89% of them singletons. The data stem from a study of blood T cell repertoires in COVID-19. Study in general: Donors in the United States, Italy and Spain gave samples during acute or convalescent COVID-19.

Germline assignment: CDR1 LGHDT and CDR2 YNNKEL (reference sequence). The ends were cut back, 0 bases at V and 5 bases at J, with 16 bases in the middle. The CDR3 sequence is 16 residues long. Enrollment of patients from Seattle took place during active infection, with longitudinal follow-up. This TCR was sampled from a man aged 18 to 29 with COVID-19, enrolled during active disease. V and J are TRBV3-1 (or the pseudogene TRBV3-2) and TRBJ2-5; a weak D match, TRBD2 (6 bases). Input material: peripheral blood. In DNA, the CDR3 is TGTGCCAGCAGCCAAGATCTCGGGACTGGCCGGGAGACCCAGTACTTC. Translated, it gives CASSQDLGTGRETQYF.